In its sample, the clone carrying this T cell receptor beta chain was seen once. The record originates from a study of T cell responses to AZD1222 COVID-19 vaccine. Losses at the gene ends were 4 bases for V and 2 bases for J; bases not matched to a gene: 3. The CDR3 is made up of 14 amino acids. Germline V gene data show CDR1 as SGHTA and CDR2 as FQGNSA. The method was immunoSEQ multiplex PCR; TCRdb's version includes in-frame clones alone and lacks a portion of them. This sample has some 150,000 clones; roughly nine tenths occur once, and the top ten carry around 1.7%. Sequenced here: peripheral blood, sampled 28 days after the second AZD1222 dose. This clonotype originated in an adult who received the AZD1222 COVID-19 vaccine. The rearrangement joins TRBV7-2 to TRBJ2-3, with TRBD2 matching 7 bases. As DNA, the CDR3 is TGTGCCAGCAGCTCGAGCGGGAACACAGATACGCAGTATTTT. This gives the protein CASSSSGNTDTQYF.